Sequencing of this TCR beta chain was carried out in a study of CD8+CD57+ T cells in acquired aplastic anemia. The CDR3 is 15 amino acids. V shed 6 bases and J 5 bases; nucleotides not matched to a gene: 8. CDR1 and CDR2 from the germline V gene are SNHLY and FYNNEI. The study profiled TCR beta VDJ and CDR3 using genomic DNA as template. TCRdb redid the calling of the reads with MiXCR, one entry per CDR3 protein. This sample has about 120,000 distinct CDR3 sequences, with 45% to 60% found just once. All sequencing subjects had displayed CD8+CD57+ cell expansion on flow cytometry. Patients, without exception, had severe acquired aplastic anemia.

The V gene is TRBV2, the J gene TRBJ2-5; 11 bases match TRBD1. The sequenced sample consisted of sorted CD4+, CD8+, or CD8+CD57+ T cells (not recorded which) from PBMCs. The sequence derives from a human donor with aplastic anemia. CDR3 residues: CASRWGTGGLETQYF. CDR3 in DNA: TGTGCCAGCAGGTGGGGGACAGGGGGTCTGGAGACCCAGTACTTC.